This T cell receptor (beta chain) was sequenced during a study of T cell responses to AZD1222 COVID-19 vaccine (dated by TCRdb to about 2021). In the study overall: Because spike-specific TCR depth and breadth did not differ between the two schedules, AZD1222 recipients who got a second dose at roughly 4 weeks were pooled with those who got a second dose at roughly 12 weeks. A total of 233 trial participants underwent TCR sequencing, of whom around 200 received two doses of AZD1222 and 26 received two doses of the MenACWY control vaccine. Trial participants were enrolled into age subgroups of 18-55, 56-69 and 70-plus years, which contained about 160, 30 and 59 TCR-sequenced participants, respectively.

What the authors observed across the whole study: Most participants were white British and females outnumbered males, and the authors suggested that clonal diversity may have been underestimated. Epitopes outside the regions mutated in the B.1.351 and B.1.1.7 variants were reportedly recognized by nearly half of the unique spike-specific TCRs. Because no day 14 peak-response samples were available, the repertoires could be characterized only after the peak T cell response. In the small 56-69-year group, the increase in depth fell short of significance, most likely because of low power. Conclusions about previously exposed vaccinees were limited because only six or seven AZD1222 recipients were SARS-CoV-2 seropositive at baseline. A significant rise in spike-specific TCR breadth and depth was observed after two AZD1222 doses relative to day 0 and relative to MenACWY recipients. Vaccine-associated CD4 TCRs spanned the whole spike protein, with dominant responses in regions 160-218 and 743-854.

Measured from the cysteine to the phenylalanine, the CDR3 is 13 residues long. The entry retains the CDR3 DNA only, 39 bases that are in frame from base 1. The CDR1 and CDR2 encoded by the germline V gene (reference sequence) are SSHAT and FNYEAQ. According to the study, the label for this sample's time point signals: baseline before first vaccination. The vaccinee samples were drawn from two UK trials, COV001 and COV002, one of which was a single-blind randomized controlled phase 2/3 trial testing AZD1222 (ChAdOx1 nCoV-19) in healthy adults. For TCRbeta chain sequencing, PBMC samples from trial participants were taken at day 0 and at day 28 after the second dose. The CDR3 regions of human TCRbeta chains were analyzed by immunosequencing. In the paper's pipeline: Repertoire TCRs were checked for matches against a reference library of SARS-CoV-2-specific TCRs that had been generated using the MIRA antigen-specificity platform. Breadth was defined as the fraction of unique TCRs that were SARS-CoV-2-associated. Depth was defined as the fraction of total T cells that were SARS-CoV-2-associated. Each spike-specific TCR was assigned to its reactive spike region and to a CD4 or CD8 class using the MIRA data. Log10-transformed breadth and depth values were compared by one-way ANOVA with Sidak's multiple comparisons tests. Entries here come from immuneACCESS through TCRdb and include only in-frame sequences with V and J called. Some clones fail to appear in such tables; in the studies checked, an unresolved V gene covers under half of the shortfall, and the cause of the remainder is unknown. That table furnishes V, J and clone size, whereas the DNA furnished D and trimming. Counted in this sample were some 130,000 clones; 89% of them appeared once. 6.3% of the sample is held by the ten biggest clonotypes.

With regard to this clone: Its specific antigen is unknown. One end of the junction does not line up with germline, which may come from a read error.

The sequencing used peripheral blood, collected on day 0 of AZD1222 vaccination. The receptor's source is an adult in good health. The chain employs TRBV7-7 and TRBJ2-2; the D segment cannot be called with confidence. The nucleotide sequence reads as follows: TGTGCTAGCAGCCCTCTTGGGACCGGGGAGCTGTTTTTT. Its translation is CASSPLGTGELFF.